This T cell receptor (beta chain) emerged from a study of cytomegalovirus exposure and HLA in healthy donors. Study-wide results and limits: Cytomegalovirus-associated status was assigned to approximately 160 TCR beta chains. Confirmation in vitro established that three CMV-associated chains were specific for CMV antigens.

Profiling relied on immunoSEQ multiplex PCR, and the TCRdb table lists in-frame clones only, not all of them. The data contain about 69,000 clones, 96% of them seen just once; the ten biggest clones take up roughly 4.3%. This CDR3 contains 13 residues. CDR1 and CDR2 from the germline V gene are MGHRA and YSYEKL. V lost 0 bases to trimming and J lost 4 bases; unmatched junction nucleotides: 0. Comments on this clone: What it binds is not known.

The receptor's source is a young woman in good health and CMV-seropositive. Material: PBMCs. The gene calls are TRBV4-1 and TRBJ2-7; 7 bases agree with TRBD1. The CDR3, as DNA: TGCGCCAGCAGCCAAGACAGGGGGTACGAGCAGTACTTC. Its translation: CASSQDRGYEQYF.